This T cell receptor beta chain was sequenced in a study of cytomegalovirus exposure and HLA in healthy donors. Study observations and caveats: HLA allele associations emerged for around 16,000 TCR beta sequences in a later analysis, at 0.05 false discovery rate.

The PCR used 60 Vbeta and 13 Jbeta primers. Method: immunoSEQ multiplex PCR; TCRdb's copy keeps in-frame clones and lacks some. The top ten clones hold 3.8% of a sample with about 100,000 clones, just under 80% of them seen once. This clone showed up many times. Its antigen is not identified. The CDR3 consists of 14 residues. V was shortened by 0 bases and J by 4 bases, with 8 bases between the two germline ends. Looked up from germline, CDR1 is SGDLS and CDR2 is YYNGEE. This clonotype was obtained from a woman aged 35 to 49 in good health and CMV-seronegative. The sequenced sample was PBMCs. The chain employs TRBV9 and TRBJ1-3; perhaps TRBD1 as D (6 bases). The CDR3: CASSVGGQGNTIYF. As DNA, the CDR3 is TGTGCCAGCAGCGTAGGAGGACAGGGAAACACCATATATTTT.